The clone carrying this T cell receptor (beta chain) was picked up a small number of times. Time point denoted: pre-sensitization, week 0. The treatment here: therapeutic diphenylcyclopropenone sensitization with weekly scalp DPC. This specimen comes from a study of human T cells and chemical hapten exposure. Germline values: CDR1 SGHRS, CDR2 YFSETQ. This CDR3 contains 14 residues. The ends were cut back, 1 base at V and 6 bases at J, with 14 bases in the middle. Individual cDNA molecules each carried unique molecular identifiers attached by the library. TCRdb passed the RACE reads through MiXCR, listing each CDR3 protein once. The data show about 250,000 distinct CDR3 sequences, roughly 7.7% seen once.

The sample in question was whole blood, obtained in connection with sensitization to the hapten diphenylcyclopropenone (DPC). This sequence originates from a man between 18 and 35 years old with alopecia areata. Some clones in this sample may be carry-over from other donors' samples. The chain combines TRBV5-1 with TRBJ2-7, with a weak D call TRBD1 (5 bases). The DNA for the CDR3 is TGCGCCAGCAGCTTGACCAGGGTTACGATCGAGCAGTACTTC. Translation gives CASSLTRVTIEQYF. The full variable domain, with the rest looked up from reference TRBV5-1 and TRBJ2-7, is KAGVTQTPRYLIKTRGQQVTLSCSPISGHRSVSWYQQTPGQGLQFLFEYFSETQRNKGNFPGRFSGRQFSNSRSEMNVSTLELGDSALYLCASSLTRVTIEQYFGPGTRLTVT.